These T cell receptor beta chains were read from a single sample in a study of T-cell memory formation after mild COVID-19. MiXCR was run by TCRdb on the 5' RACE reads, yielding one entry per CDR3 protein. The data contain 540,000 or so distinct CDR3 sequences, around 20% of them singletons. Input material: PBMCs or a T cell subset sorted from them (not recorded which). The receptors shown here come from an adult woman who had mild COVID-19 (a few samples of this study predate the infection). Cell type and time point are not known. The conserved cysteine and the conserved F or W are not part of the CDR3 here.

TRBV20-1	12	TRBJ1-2	SARATDPNYGYT
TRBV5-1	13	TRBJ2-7	ASTPRADSFYEQY
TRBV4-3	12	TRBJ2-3	ASSQEGQGGSQY
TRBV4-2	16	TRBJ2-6	ASSPLRGQGAGANVLT
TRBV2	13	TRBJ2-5	ASSEGGLGQETQY
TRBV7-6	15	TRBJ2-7	ASSLRTGGGSSYEQY
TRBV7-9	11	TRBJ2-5	ASSVAGGETQY
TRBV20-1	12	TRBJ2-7	SAVVAGGSYEQY
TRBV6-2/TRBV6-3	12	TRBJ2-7	ASSYTNRGTQPC
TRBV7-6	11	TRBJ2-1	ASSLLTSGEQF
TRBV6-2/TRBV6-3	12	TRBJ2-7	ASSYTNPSYEQY
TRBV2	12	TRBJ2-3	ASRPTGSTDTQY
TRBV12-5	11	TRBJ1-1	ASGSQQGSEAF
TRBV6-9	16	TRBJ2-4	ASSSQAGGGLAKNIQY
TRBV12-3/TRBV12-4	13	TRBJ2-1	ASSHSGGFYNEQF
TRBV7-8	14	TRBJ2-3	ASSLDGGGGADTQY
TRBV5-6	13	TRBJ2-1	ASSSGTPSYNEQF
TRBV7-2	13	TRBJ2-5	ASSPRAGLGETQY
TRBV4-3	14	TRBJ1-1	ASSQDFFNQNTEAF
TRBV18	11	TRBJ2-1	ASSGQGDNEQF
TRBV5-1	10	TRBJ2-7	ASSPQGHEQY
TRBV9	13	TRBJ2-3	ASSSLVDHPDTQY
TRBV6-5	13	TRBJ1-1	ASSYLPNMNTEAF
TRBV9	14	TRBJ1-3	ASSVGLADSGNTIY
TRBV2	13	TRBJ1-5	ASSEMGQGNQPQH
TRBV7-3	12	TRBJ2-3	ASAAGSSTDTQY
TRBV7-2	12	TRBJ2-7	ASSQPGQDYEQY
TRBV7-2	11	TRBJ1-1	ASSTYDRVSAF
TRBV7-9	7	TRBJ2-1	ASSLEQF
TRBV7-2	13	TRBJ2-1	ASSLDSGRYNEQF
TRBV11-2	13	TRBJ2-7	ASSPRGRSSYEQY
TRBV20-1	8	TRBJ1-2	SARDRDYT
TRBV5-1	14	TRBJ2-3	ASSPRGAGSTDTQY
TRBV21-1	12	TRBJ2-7	ASNGLPRVYEQY
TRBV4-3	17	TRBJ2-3	ASSQAPAGTGDRTDTQY
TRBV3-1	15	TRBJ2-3	ASSQDNGGGPSDTQY
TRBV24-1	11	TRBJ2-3	ATSALDRGTQY
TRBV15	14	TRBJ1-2	ATSRDRLDQGVGYT
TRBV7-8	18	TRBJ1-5	ASSAAKIPSKERVNQPQH
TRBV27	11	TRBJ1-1	ASSTTGSAEAF
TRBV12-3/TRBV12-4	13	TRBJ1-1	ASSPGPGGNTEAF
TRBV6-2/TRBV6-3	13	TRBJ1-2	ASSYARPINYGYT
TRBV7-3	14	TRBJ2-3	ASSQSRTSGTDTQY
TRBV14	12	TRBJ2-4	ASSQDFAKNIQY
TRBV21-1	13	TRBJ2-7	ASSPWGGQGVFEY
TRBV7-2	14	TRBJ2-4	ASSLDPWGSKNIQY
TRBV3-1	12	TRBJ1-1	ASSQEDWGTEAF
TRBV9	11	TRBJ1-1	ASSVTSGTEAF